Presented here are 17 T cell receptor beta chains from one specimen sequenced in a study of cytomegalovirus exposure and HLA in healthy donors. 60 Vbeta and 13 Jbeta primers were used in PCR. Profiling relied on immunoSEQ multiplex PCR, and the TCRdb table lists in-frame clones only, not all of them. The repertoire holds 150,000 to 200,000 clones, with 80% as singletons. The specimen was PBMCs. These receptors came from a woman aged 45-65 years in good health and CMV-seropositive.

The genes are TRBV27 and TRBJ2-5; D may be TRBD1 (5 bases). The J call may be mistaken, given a closer DNA end match to TRBJ2-7. Germline assignment: CDR1 MNHEY and CDR2 SMNVEV (reference sequence). This CDR3 is 14 amino acids long. The DNA of the CDR3 is TGTGCCAGCAGTTTAAAAGGGGTAGGTTACGAGCAGTACTTC. Translating gives CASSLKGVGYEQYF.

This sequence joins TRBV7-2 and TRBJ1-4; D is unclear. V was clipped by 5 bases and J by 0 bases, with 4 bases between them. The length of the CDR3 is 13 residues. Per the germline V gene, CDR1 is SGHTA and CDR2 is FQGNSA. CDR3 nucleotide sequence: TGTGCCAGCAGCCCTGCAACTAATGAAAAACTGTTTTTT. This codes for CASSPATNEKLFF. The full variable domain, with the rest looked up from reference TRBV7-2 and TRBJ1-4, is GAGVSQSPSNKVTEKGKDVELRCDPISGHTALYWYRQSLGQGLEFLIYFQGNSAPDKSGLPSDRFSAERTGGSVSTLTIQRTQQEDSAVYLCASSPATNEKLFFGSGTQLSVL.

The rearrangement links TRBV5-1 to TRBJ1-5; D is undetermined. Trimming removed 4 bases from V and 0 bases from J, with 8 bases in between. Germline-derived CDR1 and CDR2 are SGHRS and YFSETQ. The CDR3 is 14 amino acids. CDR3 loop: CASSPGSSNQPQHF. The DNA for the CDR3 is TGCGCCAGCAGCCCGGGGAGTAGCAATCAGCCCCAGCATTTT.

V and J are TRBV28 and TRBJ2-3; no clear D gene. V shed 8 bases and J shed 0 bases, with 9 bases lying between them. This CDR3 comprises 13 residues. CDR1 and CDR2 (germline): MDHEN, SYDVKM. Here the CDR3 DNA reads TGTGCCAGCCTTGATGGCAGCACAGATACGCAGTATTTT. Protein: CASLDGSTDTQYF.

The chain carries TRBV25-1 and TRBJ2-1; TRBD2 matches 10 bases. Germline values: CDR1 MGHDK, CDR2 SYGVNS. With 6 bases clipped from V and 6 bases from J, the junction kept 8 bases outside the gene matches. This CDR3 is 15 amino acids long. The CDR3 DNA reads TGTGCCAGCAGAGGGGTACTAGCGGGGTTCAATGAGCAGTTCTTC. This translates into CASRGVLAGFNEQFF.

This clone was seen a few times. The rearrangement joins TRBV4-2 to TRBJ2-1; possible D gene TRBD2, 6 bases. Germline lookup yields CDR1 LGHNA and CDR2 YNFKEQ. This CDR3 is 17 amino acids long. Trimming left V 2 bases short and J 9 bases short, with 23 bases between. In DNA form, the CDR3 reads TGTGCCAGCAGCCAATCGATTGGGACGGCCGGGAGAGGTGAGCAGTTCTTC. The encoded protein is CASSQSIGTAGRGEQFF.

This clone came up once. The genes are TRBV11-2 and TRBJ1-5; D gene uncertain. The CDR3 loop spans 13 amino acids. Trimming removed 1 base at V and 6 bases at J, with 7 bases between. CDR1 SGHAT and CDR2 FQNNGV come from the germline V gene. The chain's CDR3 is CASSLGEAQPQHF. DNA for the CDR3: TGTGCCAGCAGCTTAGGAGAAGCTCAGCCCCAGCATTTT.

V is TRBV2 and J is TRBJ2-1, with D hard to call. CDR1 SNHLY and CDR2 FYNNEI come from the germline V gene. There are 15 residues in the CDR3. V gave up 1 base and J gave up 2 bases, with 9 bases separating them. CDR3 bases: TGTGCCAGCAGTGAAGGGCCCACAACCTACAATGAGCAGTTCTTC. It yields the protein CASSEGPTTYNEQFF.

The chain combines TRBV5-1 with TRBJ1-5; 7 bases map to TRBD1. From germline, CDR1 is SGHRS and CDR2 YFSETQ. With 4 bases clipped from V and 5 bases from J, the junction kept 9 bases outside the gene matches. The CDR3 consists of 15 residues. Here the CDR3 reads CASSLQGQDYQPQHF. The CDR3 region has the DNA TGCGCCAGCAGCCTACAAGGACAGGACTATCAGCCCCAGCATTTT. Based on the CDR3 plus reference TRBV5-1 and TRBJ1-5, the full variable domain is KAGVTQTPRYLIKTRGQQVTLSCSPISGHRSVSWYQQTPGQGLQFLFEYFSETQRNKGNFPGRFSGRQFSNSRSEMNVSTLELGDSALYLCASSLQGQDYQPQHFGDGTRLSIL.

V usage is TRBV28 and J usage is TRBJ2-3; 9 bases align to TRBD2. The junction had 10 bases not matched to a gene; V was cut back by 4 bases and J by 5 bases. The CDR3 loop spans 16 amino acids. The germline V gene encodes CDR1 MDHEN and CDR2 SYDVKM. The DNA for the CDR3 is TGTGCCAGCAGTTCGGTAGCGGGAGAGGGTAAAGATACGCAGTATTTT. It translates to CASSSVAGEGKDTQYF.

The rearrangement links TRBV5-4 to TRBJ2-3, with a tentative D call TRBD1 (6 bases). The CDR3 consists of 15 residues. CDR1 and CDR2 (germline): SGHNT, YYREEE (reference sequence). Trimming cost V 2 bases and J 6 bases, with 16 bases left between them. The CDR3 bases are TGTGCCAGCAGCTTCACAGGGTTATCGGCCGATACGCAGTATTTT. It encodes CASSFTGLSADTQYF.

This clone occurred a few times. This CDR3 is CASSKPRRVYGYTF. The CDR3, as DNA: TGTGCCAGCAGCAAACCCCGCAGGGTCTATGGCTACACCTTC. The chain recombines TRBV21-1 with TRBJ1-2; the table assigns TRBD1, which was not confirmed against the DNA. TRBV21-1 counts as a pseudogene. The CDR3 extends over 14 amino acids.

The chain combines TRBV4-3 with TRBJ2-1, with D perhaps TRBD2 (5 bases). V was trimmed by 0 bases and J by 0 bases, leaving 9 bases between them. Germline loops: CDR1 LGHNA, CDR2 YSLEER. The CDR3 is 16 amino acids. The CDR3 DNA follows: TGCGCCAGCAGCCAAGATCAAGCGGCCTCCTACAATGAGCAGTTCTTC. It translates to CASSQDQAASYNEQFF.

This chain joins TRBV30 and TRBJ1-6; D gene unclear. V gave up 7 bases and J gave up 8 bases, with 15 bases separating them. CDR3 length equals 13 residues. Germline-derived CDR1 and CDR2 are GTSNPN and SVGIG (reference sequence). The CDR3 coding sequence is TGTGCCTCTGACGGCAGGTCCCATTCACCCCTCCACTTT. It yields the protein CASDGRSHSPLHF.

In its sample, this clone was seen once. This chain connects TRBV28 to TRBJ1-2; 7 bases map to TRBD1. The CDR3 contains 14 residues. Germline V gene lookup returns CDR1 MDHEN and CDR2 SYDVKM. The V and J ends lost 2 bases and 8 bases, in that order; junction bases with no gene match: 8. The DNA for the CDR3 is TGTGCCAGCAGTTTAAACGGCAGGGGGAAAGGCTACACCTTC. As protein: CASSLNGRGKGYTF.

The chain recombines TRBV5-1 with TRBJ1-1; 8 nucleotides align to TRBD1. This CDR3 spans 15 amino acids. Germline V CDR1 and CDR2: SGHRS, YFSETQ. V lost 1 base and J lost 2; bases outside the gene matches: 4. In nucleotides, the CDR3 is TGCGCCAGCAGCTTGAGGACAGGGAGCAACACTGAAGCTTTCTTT. Its protein is CASSLRTGSNTEAFF.

This clone was counted ten times or more. The V call is TRBV4-3, the J call TRBJ2-3; D is uncertain. The germline V gene has CDR1 LGHNA and CDR2 YSLEER. The V and J ends lost 0 bases and 2 bases respectively, with 9 bases between them. CDR3 length: 15 residues. CDR3 DNA sequence: TGCGCCAGCAGCCAAGATACCGGAGTCACAGATACGCAGTATTTT. Encoded protein: CASSQDTGVTDTQYF.